The T cell receptor (beta chain) described here comes from a study of T cells in Graves' hyperthyroidism and ophthalmopathy. Study details: Staff took peripheral blood when the initial diagnosis was made, before any treatment began.

Points from the study as a whole: For ophthalmopathy, model prediction preceded onset by a median roughly 6.2 months.

Uncontrolled infection, other autoimmune disease, pregnancy or lactation disqualified patients from enrolment. The study based diagnoses on clinical symptoms, serum thyroxine and TRAb, thyroid ultrasound and orbital computed tomography. The sample holds many counts of this clonotype. The antigen is undetermined. RNA transcripts were the template for amplifying TCR beta CDR3 regions. The HTBI set primed first-round TCR CDR3 RT-PCR. One entry per CDR3 protein results from TCRdb running MiXCR on the multiplex PCR reads. The sample lists around 720,000 distinct CDR3 sequences, approximately 40% occurring once. Germline CDR1 reads LNHDA; CDR2 reads SQIVND (reference sequence). Trimming shortened V by 5 bases and J by 4 bases, and 11 bases separated the two germline ends. CDR3 length: 14 amino acids.

Material for sequencing was blood. This TCR was sampled from a woman aged 35 to 49 with Graves' hyperthyroidism. V gene TRBV19 combines with J gene TRBJ2-2; no clear D. CDR3 sequence (DNA): TGTGCCAGTAGTCGCAGGTTAGGCACCGGGGAGCTGTTTTTT. Translated: CASSRRLGTGELFF.